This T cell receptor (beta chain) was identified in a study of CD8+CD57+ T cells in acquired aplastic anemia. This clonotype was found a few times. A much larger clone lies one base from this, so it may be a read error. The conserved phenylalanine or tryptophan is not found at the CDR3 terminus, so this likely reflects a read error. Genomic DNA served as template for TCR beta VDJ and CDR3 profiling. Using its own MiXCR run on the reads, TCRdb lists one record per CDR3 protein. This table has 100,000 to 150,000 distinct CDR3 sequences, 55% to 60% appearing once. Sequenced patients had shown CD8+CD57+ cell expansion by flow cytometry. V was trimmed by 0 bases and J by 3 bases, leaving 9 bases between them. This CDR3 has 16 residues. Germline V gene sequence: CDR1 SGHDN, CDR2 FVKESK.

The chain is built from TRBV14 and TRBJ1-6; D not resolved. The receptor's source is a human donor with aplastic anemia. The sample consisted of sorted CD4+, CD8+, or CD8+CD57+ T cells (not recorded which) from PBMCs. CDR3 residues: CASSQDSFDYNSPLHL. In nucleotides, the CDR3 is TGTGCCAGCAGCCAAGACAGCTTCGACTATAATTCACCCCTCCACCTT.